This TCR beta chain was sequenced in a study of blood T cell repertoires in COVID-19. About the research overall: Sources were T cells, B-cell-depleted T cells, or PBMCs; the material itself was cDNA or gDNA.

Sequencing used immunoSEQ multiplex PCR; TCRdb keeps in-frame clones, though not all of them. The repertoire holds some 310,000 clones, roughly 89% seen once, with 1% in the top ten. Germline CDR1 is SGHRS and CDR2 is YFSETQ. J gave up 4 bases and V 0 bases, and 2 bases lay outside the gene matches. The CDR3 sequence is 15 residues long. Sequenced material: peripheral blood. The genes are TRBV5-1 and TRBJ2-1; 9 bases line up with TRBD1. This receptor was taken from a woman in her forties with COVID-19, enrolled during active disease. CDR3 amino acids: CASSLGTGAYNEQFF. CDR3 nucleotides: TGCGCCAGCAGCTTGGGGACAGGGGCGTACAATGAGCAGTTCTTC.